Listed below are T cell receptor beta chains from one sample, sequenced in a study of control samples from healthy donors and cancer patients. Generated by immunoSEQ multiplex PCR, the TCRdb table keeps only in-frame clones and is missing some. This sample has roughly 73,000 clones, with about 92% found just once. Input material: blood. These receptors were obtained from a woman aged 55-70 years in good health. CDR3s include the opening cysteine and the closing phenylalanine or tryptophan. D genes are given only for firm matches. For some rows the clone size is stated as once, few or many, or as a class when expanded; others skip it.

>few|TRBD2|TRBJ2-3|TRBV7-9
TGTGCCAGCAGCTTAGCGCGGTTGGCTAGCGGTTACACAGATACGCAGTATTTT
CASSLARLASGYTDTQYF
>-|-|TRBJ1-1|TRBV7-2
TGTGCCAGCAGCTTTGGTGGTCGGTCTTTCTTT
CASSFGGRSFF
>-|TRBD1|TRBJ2-1|TRBV7-9
TGTGCCAGCAGCTCGGGACAGTACAATGAGCAGTTCTTC
CASSSGQYNEQFF
>few|TRBD2|TRBJ2-2|TRBV30
TGTGCCTGGAGTCTGGGACTAGCGGGAGGGCCCGGGGAGCTGTTTTTT
CAWSLGLAGGPGELFF
>-|-|TRBJ2-2|TRBV10-3
TGTGCCATCAGTGAGTCCTTCACCGGGGAGCTGTTTTTT
CAISESFTGELFF
>-|-|TRBJ2-3|TRBV2
TGTGCCAGCAGTTCGGAGGGTATCACAGATACGCAGTATTTT
CASSSEGITDTQYF
>-|-|TRBJ2-2|TRBV5-1
TGCGCCAGCAGAACACAGGGTAACACCGGGGAGCTGTTTTTT
CASRTQGNTGELFF
>once|-|TRBJ1-1|TRBV5-1
TGCGCCAGCAGCTTGCTACCCCACAGGATGAACACTGAAGCTTTCTTT
CASSLLPHRMNTEAFF
>-|-|TRBJ1-2|TRBV11-2
TGTGCCAGCAGCCACATCAAAGACTCTTCTGGCTATGGCTACACCTTC
CASSHIKDSSGYGYTF
>-|TRBD2|TRBJ2-1|TRBV6-5
TGTGCCAGTACCGGGACTAGCGGTTACAATGAGCAGTTCTTC
CASTGTSGYNEQFF
>once|-|TRBJ2-7|TRBV7-9
TGTGCCAGCAGCTGGGGCCGAACCTACGAGCAGTACTTC
CASSWGRTYEQYF
>-|TRBD1|TRBJ1-4|TRBV23-1
TGCGCCAGCGGCAGGGGGCGCGGTGAAAAACTGTTTTTT
CASGRGRGEKLFF
>once|-|TRBJ1-6|TRBV6-5
TGTGCCAGCACGGATAACTATAATTCACCCCTCCACTTT
CASTDNYNSPLHF
>few|-|TRBJ2-2|TRBV5-1
TGCGCCAGCAGCTTGGCCGGGATCACCGGGGAGCTGTTTTTT
CASSLAGITGELFF
>-|-|TRBJ2-1|TRBV25-1
TGTGCCAGTTGGGGACCGAGGCCGAGGAGCTCCTACAATGAGCAGTTCTTC
CASWGPRPRSSYNEQFF
>-|-|TRBJ1-1|TRBV6-2/TRBV6-3
TGTGCCAGCAGTTCTCTTAGGGGGACTGAAGCTTTCTTT
CASSSLRGTEAFF
>-|-|TRBJ2-1|TRBV24-1
TGTGCCACCAACTCGGCAACGTCCTACAATGAGCAGTTCTTC
CATNSATSYNEQFF
>-|-|TRBJ2-7|TRBV19
TGTGCCAGTAGCAGGAGCTCAACCTACGAGCAGTACTTC
CASSRSSTYEQYF
>-|-|TRBJ1-5|TRBV6-2/TRBV6-3
TGTGCCAGCAGTTACAGGGACCCCGAACGCCTGCCCCAGCATTTT
CASSYRDPERLPQHF
>-|-|TRBJ1-2|TRBV28
TGTGCCAGCAGTTTATCCGGCAGAGCTAACTATGGCTACACCTTC
CASSLSGRANYGYTF
>-|-|TRBJ2-7|TRBV7-2
TGTGCCAGCAGCTTTGGAGGGGGACCCCAATTATCCTACGAGCAGTACTTC
CASSFGGGPQLSYEQYF
>-|-|TRBJ1-5|TRBV4-1
TGCGCCAGCAGCGCCCGCCGGGATCAGCCCCAGCATTTT
CASSARRDQPQHF
>-|TRBD2|TRBJ2-3|TRBV2
TGTGCCAGCAAGAGGACTAGCGGGACAACAGATACGCAGTATTTT
CASKRTSGTTDTQYF
>-|TRBD2|TRBJ2-7|TRBV6-6
TGTGCCAGCAGTCGGACTAGCGGAACCTACGAGCAGTACTTC
CASSRTSGTYEQYF
>-|-|TRBJ2-3|TRBV6-5
TGTGCCAGCAGTTACGGAGGGACAACAGCGGAGAGGCAGTATTTT
CASSYGGTTAERQYF
>-|-|TRBJ2-1|TRBV7-3
TGTGCCAGCAGCTTAATGGGGGGCGAGGAGCAGTTCTTC
CASSLMGGEEQFF
>-|TRBD1|TRBJ1-1|TRBV29-1
TGCAGCGTTTCCCGACAGGGGGCGGAAGCTTTCTTT
CSVSRQGAEAFF
>-|-|TRBJ1-1|TRBV6-5
TGTGCCAGCAGGGTGGGGGACACTGAAGCTTTCTTT
CASRVGDTEAFF
>-|-|TRBJ2-3|TRBV11-2
TGTGCCAGCAGCTTTTCAGGAAGGACAGATACGCAGTATTTT
CASSFSGRTDTQYF
>-|-|TRBJ2-7|TRBV27
TGTGCCAGCAGTTTATCGGGGGGCTACGAGCAGTACTTC
CASSLSGGYEQYF
>-|TRBD1|TRBJ2-2|TRBV6-2/TRBV6-3
TGTGCCAGCAGTGGGGACAGAAAGAACACCGGGGAGCTGTTTTTT
CASSGDRKNTGELFF
>-|TRBD2|TRBJ2-3|TRBV4-1
TGCGCCAGCAGCCAAGATCTGATTAGCGGGAGCGGCGCAGATACGCAGTATTTT
CASSQDLISGSGADTQYF
>-|-|TRBJ2-7|TRBV28
TGTGCCGCTAGCCCACAGGGCTACGAGCAGTACTTC
CAASPQGYEQYF
>-|-|TRBJ2-7|TRBV28
TGTGCCAGCAGTTTATTCAACACCAACTACGAGCAGTACTTC
CASSLFNTNYEQYF
>-|-|TRBJ2-7|TRBV11-2
TGTGCCAGCAGCCATACACGCGGGGACTCCTCCTCCTACGAGCAGTACTTC
CASSHTRGDSSSYEQYF
>-|TRBD1|TRBJ2-2|TRBV27
TGTGCCAGCAAAGGGAGCGCAGGGGGCACCGGGGAGCTGTTTTTT
CASKGSAGGTGELFF
>-|TRBD2|TRBJ2-7|TRBV5-1
TGCGCCAGCAGCCCTCTGACTAGCGGGAAGGCCTACGAGCAGTACTTC
CASSPLTSGKAYEQYF
>-|-|TRBJ2-5|TRBV19
TGTGCCAGTAGTCCGGGGGAGACCCAGTACTTC
CASSPGETQYF
>-|-|TRBJ2-3|TRBV12-2
TGTGCAAGTGCGCCGCCGCCGGCTAACTGGGTAGGACAGGGACCTAGCACAGATACGCAGTATTTT
CASAPPPANWVGQGPSTDTQYF
>-|TRBD2|TRBJ2-3|TRBV5-4
TGTGCCAGCAGCTCAGGACTAGCGGCTAGCACAGATACGCAGTATTTT
CASSSGLAASTDTQYF
>-|-|TRBJ2-3|TRBV4-3
TGCGCCAGCAGCCAAGAAGGACAGATCACAGATACGCAGTATTTT
CASSQEGQITDTQYF
>-|-|TRBJ1-4|TRBV2
TGTGCCAGCAGTTTAGGAGGGGCGCTTGAAAAACTGTTTTTT
CASSLGGALEKLFF
>-|TRBD1|TRBJ2-1|TRBV30
TGTGCCTGCCGCCCGATTGACAGGGCTTACAATGAGCAGTTCTTC
CACRPIDRAYNEQFF
>-|-|TRBJ2-1|TRBV7-2
TGTGCCAGCAGCCCCGGCGGCGAGCAGTTCTTC
CASSPGGEQFF
>-|-|TRBJ2-2|TRBV18
TGTGCCAGCTCACCAGGGCCCCACACCGGGGAGCTGTTTTTT
CASSPGPHTGELFF
>few|-|TRBJ1-6|TRBV7-2
TGTGCCAGCAGCTTCCAGGGATATTATTCACCCCTCCACTTT
CASSFQGYYSPLHF